This entry lists 4 T cell receptor beta chains sequenced from one sample in a study of blood T cell repertoires in COVID-19. Clones were sequenced by immunoSEQ multiplex PCR, and TCRdb holds only the in-frame ones, with some missing. The table lists around 94,000 clones, about nine tenths of them singletons, with 1.9% in the top ten. Sequenced material: peripheral blood. The receptors derive from a woman between 50 and 59 years old with COVID-19, enrolled during active disease.

This chain links TRBV6-1 with TRBJ1-2; 11 nucleotides agree with TRBD1. The CDR3 is made up of 18 amino acids. The trim removed 1 base at V and 2 bases at J, leaving 9 bases unmatched. Germline CDR1 MNHNS, CDR2 SASEGT. CDR3 nucleotides: TGTGCCAGCAGTGAAGTCCACGGGGGGACAGGGGGAAACTATGGCTACACCTTC. Encoded protein: CASSEVHGGTGGNYGYTF.

The rearrangement links TRBV19 to TRBJ2-2, with D perhaps matching TRBD2 (7 bases). This CDR3 contains 15 residues. The germline V and J ends were trimmed by 5 bases and 4 bases, with 14 bases remaining between them. Germline V lookup: CDR1 LNHDA, CDR2 SQIVND (reference sequence). CDR3 DNA sequence: TGTGCCAGTAGTTCCCTGGGGGGGGCCACCGGGGAGCTGTTTTTT. Amino acid sequence: CASSSLGGATGELFF. The whole variable domain, filled in from reference TRBV19 and TRBJ2-2, reads DGGITQSPKYLFRKEGQNVTLSCEQNLNHDAMYWYRQDPGQGLRLIYYSQIVNDFQKGDIAEGYSVSREKKESFPLTVTSAQKNPTAFYLCASSSLGGATGELFFGEGSRLTVL.

J is TRBJ2-2 and V is TRBV5-1; no definite D call. This CDR3 is built from 14 residues. V was trimmed by 2 bases and J by 0 bases, leaving 5 bases between them. Germline V gene lookup returns CDR1 SGHRS and CDR2 YFSETQ. Here the CDR3 DNA reads TGCGCCAGCAGCTTTGGGCCGAACACCGGGGAGCTGTTTTTT. Translating it yields CASSFGPNTGELFF.

V usage is TRBV27 and J usage is TRBJ1-6; the D gene is possibly TRBD1 (5 bases). Trimming took off 10 bases at V and 9 bases at J, with 16 bases between the two ends. CDR1 MNHEY and CDR2 SMNVEV come from the germline V gene (reference sequence). This CDR3 spans 13 amino acids. For the CDR3, the DNA is TGTGCCACCGCCCCCCAGGGAGGTTCACCCCTCCACTTT. As protein: CATAPQGGSPLHF.